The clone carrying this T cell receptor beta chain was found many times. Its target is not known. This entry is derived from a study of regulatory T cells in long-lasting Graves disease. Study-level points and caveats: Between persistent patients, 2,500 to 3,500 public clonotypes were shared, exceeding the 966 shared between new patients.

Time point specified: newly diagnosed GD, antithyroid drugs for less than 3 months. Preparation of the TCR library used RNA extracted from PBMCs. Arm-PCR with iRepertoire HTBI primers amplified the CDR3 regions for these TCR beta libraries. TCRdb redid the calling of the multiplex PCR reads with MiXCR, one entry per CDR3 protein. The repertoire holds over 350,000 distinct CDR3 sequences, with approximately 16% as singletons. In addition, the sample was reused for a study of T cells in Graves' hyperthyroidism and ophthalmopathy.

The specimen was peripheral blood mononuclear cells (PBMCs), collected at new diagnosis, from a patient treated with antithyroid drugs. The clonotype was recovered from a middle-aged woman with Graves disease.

The CDR3 coding sequence is TGTGCCAGCAGCTTAAGCGGTGGAGATACGCAGTATTTT. This codes for CASSLSGGDTQYF. The chain is built from TRBV7-3 and TRBJ2-3, with no clear D. The CDR3 is 13 residues long. Germline V gene sequence: CDR1 SGHTA, CDR2 FQGTGA. With 1 base removed from V and 5 bases from J, the gap between germline ends came to 7 bases.